A single sample gave rise to the 18 T cell receptor beta chains below, sequenced in a study of T cells expressing NK-cell markers. Using the 5' RACE reads, TCRdb records one entry per CDR3 protein without DNA. The repertoire table contains about 410,000 distinct CDR3 sequences. Sequencing was performed on blood T cells: a sorted CD56 or NKG2C T cell subset, CD4+ or CD8+ T cells, or bulk PBMC T cells (not recorded which). Receptors were obtained from a woman aged 50 to 65 in good health.

The chain employs TRBV5-1 and TRBJ1-1. CDR3 length: 14 residues. Germline values: CDR1 SGHRS, CDR2 YFSETQ. The CDR3 protein is CASSLVAGGTEAFF.

The chain links TRBV14 to TRBJ2-5. The CDR3 is 12 amino acids. CDR1 and CDR2 (germline): SGHDN, FVKESK. The CDR3 loop reads CASSHKEETQYF.

V gene TRBV5-1 combines with J gene TRBJ2-1; the D gene TCRdb calls, TRBD2, cannot be checked with no DNA. Per the germline V gene, CDR1 is SGHRS and CDR2 is YFSETQ. This CDR3 is built from 13 residues. Here the CDR3 reads CASSFSADNEQFF. The variable domain in full, with the rest retrieved from reference TRBV5-1 and TRBJ2-1, is KAGVTQTPRYLIKTRGQQVTLSCSPISGHRSVSWYQQTPGQGLQFLFEYFSETQRNKGNFPGRFSGRQFSNSRSEMNVSTLELGDSALYLCASSFSADNEQFFGPGTRLTVL.

This chain links TRBV5-1 with TRBJ2-3; the TRBD2 assignment by TCRdb is unverifiable without DNA. The length of the CDR3 is 15 residues. In germline, CDR1 is SGHRS, CDR2 YFSETQ. CDR3 amino acids: CASSTSGSRADTQYF.

This chain joins TRBV10-3 and TRBJ2-5; TCRdb lists TRBD2, though no DNA is available to test this call. The length of the CDR3 is 15 residues. Germline V gene lookup returns CDR1 ENHRY and CDR2 SYGVKD. The CDR3 loop is CAISDAASGQETQYF.

This sequence joins TRBV6-5 and TRBJ2-1; TCRdb picks TRBD2, but there is no DNA to check that call. There are 16 residues in the CDR3. Germline V gene lookup returns CDR1 MNHEY and CDR2 SVGAGI. The CDR3 spells CASSLGLAGGHNEQFF.

The V gene is TRBV5-1, the J gene TRBJ2-2; there is no DNA to check the TCRdb D call of TRBD2. The CDR3 consists of 14 residues. The V gene's germline CDR1 is SGHRS and CDR2 YFSETQ. The CDR3 reads CASNGLAGPGELFF. Combining the CDR3 with reference TRBV5-1 and TRBJ2-2 gives the whole variable domain KAGVTQTPRYLIKTRGQQVTLSCSPISGHRSVSWYQQTPGQGLQFLFEYFSETQRNKGNFPGRFSGRQFSNSRSEMNVSTLELGDSALYLCASNGLAGPGELFFGEGSRLTVL.

This sequence joins TRBV20-1 and TRBJ2-3; the D call from TCRdb, TRBD2, cannot be confirmed without DNA. The CDR3 runs to 16 residues. CDR1 and CDR2 from the germline V gene are DFQATT and SNEGSKA (reference sequence). This CDR3 is CSAALGTREPTDTQYF.

V and J are TRBV7-2 and TRBJ2-7; the TCRdb D gene call, TRBD2, has no DNA to confirm it. Germline CDR1 reads SGHTA; CDR2 reads FQGNSA. The length of the CDR3 is 14 residues. CDR3 sequence: CASSLGRVPQEQYF.

The V and J genes are TRBV5-1 and TRBJ1-2; TCRdb returns TRBD1, unconfirmable since there is no DNA. CDR1 and CDR2 (germline): SGHRS, YFSETQ. The CDR3 totals 14 residues. The CDR3: CASRPDSANYGYTF. Full variable domain (rest looked up from reference TRBV5-1 and TRBJ1-2): KAGVTQTPRYLIKTRGQQVTLSCSPISGHRSVSWYQQTPGQGLQFLFEYFSETQRNKGNFPGRFSGRQFSNSRSEMNVSTLELGDSALYLCASRPDSANYGYTFGSGTRLTVV.

The chain carries TRBV20-1 and TRBJ2-7; TCRdb's D gene call, TRBD1, goes unchecked for lack of DNA. This CDR3 is built from 12 residues. Germline V lookup: CDR1 DFQATT, CDR2 SNEGSKA (reference sequence). CDR3 residues: CSAEKQGTEQYF.

The genes are TRBV6-1 and TRBJ2-2. The CDR3 runs to 18 residues. Germline values: CDR1 MNHNS, CDR2 SASEGT. The CDR3 region is CASRRNAAHTANTGELFF.

The rearrangement uses TRBV24-1 and TRBJ2-3; lacking DNA, the TRBD1 call made by TCRdb goes unchecked. This CDR3 has 14 residues. The germline gives CDR1 KGHDR, CDR2 SFDVKD. The CDR3 reads CATSDSFMGHTQYF.

The chain is built from TRBV4-2 and TRBJ2-2; TCRdb's assignment of TRBD1 cannot be checked, as there is no DNA. The length of the CDR3 is 13 residues. The V gene's germline CDR1 is LGHNA and CDR2 YNFKEQ. The CDR3 sequence is CASSPGSLTGLFF.

The J gene is TRBJ2-7, the V gene TRBV7-9. The CDR3 runs to 13 residues. The germline CDR1 and CDR2 sequences are SEHNR and FQNEAQ (reference sequence). The CDR3 sequence is CASSTDDGYEQYF.

The V call is TRBV24-1, the J call TRBJ2-3; TCRdb calls TRBD2, which cannot be checked without DNA. Germline V gene sequence: CDR1 KGHDR, CDR2 SFDVKD. The CDR3 loop spans 16 amino acids. The CDR3 sequence is CATSDLGGIGTDTQYF.

This chain uses TRBV12-3 or TRBV12-4 with TRBJ2-3; there is no DNA to check the TCRdb D call of TRBD2. The CDR3 is made up of 14 amino acids. The CDR3 protein is CATSRALGTDTQYF.

The chain has TRBV4-1 and TRBJ2-3; lacking DNA, the TRBD2 call made by TCRdb goes unchecked. The V gene's germline CDR1 is MGHRA and CDR2 YSYEKL. This CDR3 contains 18 residues. The CDR3: CASSQEGEGMAKTDTQYF.